A single sample gave rise to the 5 T cell receptor beta chains below, sequenced in a study of T cells in Graves' hyperthyroidism and ophthalmopathy. There were TCR beta CDR3 regions amplified from RNA transcripts. HTBI primers were employed in a first-round RT-PCR of the TCR CDR3. TCRdb independently ran MiXCR on the multiplex PCR reads; one entry per CDR3 protein. This table has approximately 600,000 distinct CDR3 sequences, about 14% appearing once. Sequenced material: blood. The source of these receptors is a woman aged 30 to 39 with Graves' hyperthyroidism that later progressed to Graves' ophthalmopathy.

The rearrangement links TRBV9 to TRBJ2-3; 10 bases align to TRBD2. V trimming: 3 bases; J trimming: 6 bases; junction bases outside the gene matches: 10. CDR1 and CDR2 (germline): SGDLS, YYNGEE. The CDR3 extends over 16 amino acids. CDR3 sequence: CASSDPKAGGVDTQYF. The CDR3 DNA reads TGTGCCAGCAGCGACCCCAAAGCGGGAGGGGTTGATACGCAGTATTTT.

In its sample, this clonotype was seen many times. The chain combines TRBV4-3 with TRBJ2-7; D possibly corresponds to TRBD1 (5 bases). Per the germline V gene, CDR1 is LGHNA and CDR2 is YSLEER. V lost 3 bases, J lost 2 bases, and 17 bases lay in between. The CDR3 has 16 amino acids. The DNA of the CDR3 is TGCGCCAGCAGCCAGGCTTGGGGTACAGGTGCCTACGAGCAGTACTTC. This translates into CASSQAWGTGAYEQYF.

The V and J genes are TRBV6-5 and TRBJ1-1; D unclear. V dropped 0 bases and J dropped 0 bases, with 11 bases sitting between them. The CDR3 runs to 16 residues. The germline gives CDR1 MNHEY, CDR2 SVGAGI. CDR3 in amino acids: CASSYSIAGMNTEAFF. Written as DNA, the CDR3 is TGTGCCAGCAGTTACTCAATTGCGGGGATGAACACTGAAGCTTTCTTT.

This clonotype was seen many times. The V gene is TRBV28, the J gene TRBJ1-2, with 9 positions matching TRBD1. V shed 6 bases, J shed 4 bases, and the junction held 3 bases outside the gene matches. The CDR3 loop spans 13 amino acids. Germline V CDR1 and CDR2: MDHEN, SYDVKM. The CDR3 sequence: CASSGTGSYGYTF. The CDR3 DNA reads as TGTGCCAGCAGCGGGACAGGGAGCTATGGCTACACCTTC.

This clonotype has a count of ten or more. The chain recombines TRBV6-2 or TRBV6-3 with TRBJ1-5; a weak D match, TRBD1 (5 bases). The CDR3 sequence is 13 residues long. V lost 7 bases to trimming and J lost 7 bases, with 14 bases between them. In germline, CDR1 is MNHEY, CDR2 SVGEGT. The CDR3 region is CASTLGRGQPQHF. CDR3 nucleotide sequence: TGTGCCAGCACCCTAGGCCGGGGCCAGCCCCAGCATTTT.